The 19 T cell receptor beta chains below all came from one sample that was sequenced in a study of blood T cell repertoires in COVID-19. Generated by immunoSEQ multiplex PCR, the TCRdb table keeps only in-frame clones and is missing some. This sample has about 330,000 clones, with around 88% found just once. Sample: peripheral blood. These receptors originate from a woman aged 45-59 years with acute or convalescent COVID-19.

The V call is TRBV5-4, the J call TRBJ1-3; 8 nucleotides agree with TRBD1. Trimming at V came to 0 bases and at J to 0 bases, leaving 5 bases not matched to a gene. Germline V gives CDR1 SGHNT, CDR2 YYREEE (reference sequence). The CDR3 is made up of 17 amino acids. In DNA, the CDR3 is TGTGCCAGCAGCTTGGCCGGGACAGGCTCCTCTGGAAACACCATATATTTT. This gives the protein CASSLAGTGSSGNTIYF.

V is TRBV6-2 or TRBV6-3 and J is TRBJ2-7, with 10 bases matching TRBD2. Germline V CDR1 and CDR2: MNHEY, SVGEGT. CDR3 length: 14 amino acids. The J segment lost 3 bases and the V segment lost 5 bases, leaving 4 bases of the junction unmatched. CDR3 residues: CASSGASGSYEQYF. The CDR3 DNA is TGTGCCAGCAGTGGGGCTAGCGGGAGCTACGAGCAGTACTTC.

The chain joins TRBV5-4 to TRBJ2-1; 15 positions agree with TRBD2. Germline assignment: CDR1 SGHNT and CDR2 YYREEE (reference sequence). The V gene end was trimmed by 4 bases and the J gene end by 7 bases; junction bases not matched to a gene: 9. This CDR3 comprises 17 residues. As DNA, the CDR3 is TGTGCCAGCAGCCTCCCGGGACTAGCGGGAGGTCCAAATGAGCAGTTCTTC. It specifies CASSLPGLAGGPNEQFF.

This chain joins TRBV11-3 and TRBJ2-1; 15 bases line up with TRBD2. The germline CDR1 and CDR2 sequences are SGHNT and YENEEA. This CDR3 has 17 amino acids. Trimming removed 5 bases from V and 4 bases from J; junction bases left unmatched: 6. DNA of the CDR3: TGTGCCAGCAGCCCCCGGACTAGCGGGAGGGTTTACAATGAGCAGTTCTTC. Translated, it gives CASSPRTSGRVYNEQFF.

This clone has a handful of counts. V is TRBV7-6 and J is TRBJ1-1; 7 bases fit TRBD1. Looked up from germline, CDR1 is SGHVS and CDR2 is FNYEAQ. The V and J ends lost 5 bases and 0 bases, in that order; junction bases with no gene match: 12. This CDR3 contains 17 residues. CDR3 residues: CASSPPPGDRMNTEAFF. Here the CDR3 DNA reads TGTGCCAGCAGCCCTCCCCCAGGGGACAGAATGAACACTGAAGCTTTCTTT.

This clone was counted at least ten times. This sample also contains other DNA sequences that code for the same CDR3. The rearrangement uses TRBV5-1 and TRBJ2-1; the match to TRBD2 covers 7 bases. Germline lookup yields CDR1 SGHRS and CDR2 YFSETQ. The CDR3 has 15 residues. V lost 2 bases to trimming and J lost 0 bases; unmatched junction nucleotides: 2. The CDR3, as DNA: TGCGCCAGCAGCTTAGGCGGGAGCTCCTACAATGAGCAGTTCTTC. Its protein product is CASSLGGSSYNEQFF.

This chain links TRBV27 with TRBJ2-1, with D perhaps TRBD1 (6 bases). Germline CDR1 and CDR2: MNHEY and SMNVEV (reference sequence). V gave up 8 bases and J gave up 5 bases, with 13 bases separating them. The CDR3 has 13 residues. CDR3 in amino acids: CASLDRNDNEQFF. The CDR3 DNA reads as TGTGCCAGCTTGGACAGAAACGACAATGAGCAGTTCTTC.

The genes are TRBV27 and TRBJ1-5, with D perhaps matching TRBD1 (5 bases). This CDR3 region has 16 residues. In germline, CDR1 is MNHEY, CDR2 SMNVEV (reference sequence). The V end lost 2 bases, the J end lost 3 bases, and 14 bases lay between the germline ends. The CDR3 DNA is TGTGCCAGCAGTTTACGGGGGACCGGGTTCAATCAGCCCCAGCATTTT. Protein: CASSLRGTGFNQPQHF.

V usage is TRBV24-1 and J usage is TRBJ2-3; TRBD2 aligns across 11 bases. CDR3 length: 18 residues. The V and J ends lost 5 bases and 1 base, in that order; junction bases with no gene match: 10. From germline, CDR1 is KGHDR and CDR2 SFDVKD. The CDR3, as DNA: TGTGCCACCAGTGCCCCAAGGGGACTAGCGGAACGCACAGATACGCAGTATTTT. Its protein is CATSAPRGLAERTDTQYF.

This clone showed up just a few times. This rearrangement joins TRBV6-1 to TRBJ2-5, with a weak D call TRBD1 (5 bases). Germline CDR1 MNHNS, CDR2 SASEGT. The CDR3 extends over 15 amino acids. V was trimmed by 0 bases and J by 10 bases, leaving 18 bases between them. The CDR3 protein is CASSEAHRGSWSQYF. DNA for the CDR3: TGTGCCAGCAGTGAAGCGCATAGGGGTTCCTGGAGCCAGTACTTC.

This chain links TRBV3-1 (or the pseudogene TRBV3-2) with TRBJ2-1; TRBD2 matches at 10 bases. This CDR3 contains 16 residues. Germline values: CDR1 LGHDT, CDR2 YNNKEL (reference sequence). The V and J ends lost 5 bases and 0 bases, in that order; junction bases with no gene match: 4. CDR3 residues: CASSSPSGSSYNEQFF. DNA for the CDR3: TGTGCCAGCAGCTCGCCTAGCGGGAGCTCCTACAATGAGCAGTTCTTC.

This clone was counted only a few times. V usage is TRBV5-1 and J usage is TRBJ1-6; 7 nucleotides agree with TRBD1. The CDR3 loop spans 15 amino acids. The ends lost 5 bases at V and 0 bases at J; junction bases unmatched: 2. The germline V gene has CDR1 SGHRS and CDR2 YFSETQ. As DNA, the CDR3 is TGCGCCAGCAGGGGGGACAGCTCCTATAATTCACCCCTCCACTTT. Protein: CASRGDSSYNSPLHF. The full variable domain, with the rest looked up from reference TRBV5-1 and TRBJ1-6, is KAGVTQTPRYLIKTRGQQVTLSCSPISGHRSVSWYQQTPGQGLQFLFEYFSETQRNKGNFPGRFSGRQFSNSRSEMNVSTLELGDSALYLCASRGDSSYNSPLHFGNGTRLTVT.

The chain couples TRBV28 to TRBJ1-1, with TRBD1 matching 7 bases. Trimming removed 7 bases from V and 1 base from J; junction bases left unmatched: 9. The germline CDR1 and CDR2 sequences are MDHEN and SYDVKM. CDR3 length equals 15 residues. CDR3 in amino acids: CASNNPWTGNTEAFF. The CDR3 nucleotides are TGTGCCAGCAATAACCCATGGACAGGGAACACTGAAGCTTTCTTT.

The chain is built from TRBV20-1 and TRBJ1-2; D remains ambiguous. The CDR3 covers 14 residues. V shed 3 bases and J shed 1 base, with 12 bases lying between them. Germline V CDR1 and CDR2: DFQATT, SNEGSKA (reference sequence). CDR3 DNA: TGCAGTGCTAGTACGGAGAGGGTTAACTATGGCTACACCTTC. Translating it yields CSASTERVNYGYTF.

The V call is TRBV29-1, the J call TRBJ1-1, with D perhaps TRBD1 (5 bases). The V gene's germline CDR1 is SQVTM and CDR2 ANQGSEA. The CDR3 sequence is 13 residues long. Trimming left V 4 bases short and J 1 base short, with 10 bases between. The CDR3 protein is CSVGMGGNTEAFF. The DNA of the CDR3 is TGCAGCGTTGGTATGGGGGGGAACACTGAAGCTTTCTTT.

This rearrangement joins TRBV7-2 to TRBJ1-5, with TRBD1 identical over 9 bases. The CDR3 totals 15 residues. V shed 2 bases and J 5 bases; nucleotides not matched to a gene: 4. The germline CDR1 and CDR2 sequences are SGHTA and FQGNSA. Here the CDR3 DNA reads TGTGCCAGCAGCTTACGGACAGGGGCAGATCAGCCCCAGCATTTT. This encodes CASSLRTGADQPQHF.

This chain joins TRBV10-3 and TRBJ1-4; 11 bases line up with TRBD1. CDR3 length: 18 residues. CDR1 is ENHRY and CDR2 is SYGVKD in the germline V gene. Trimming removed 5 bases from V and 0 bases from J; junction bases left unmatched: 8. The chain's CDR3 is CAISSGTGGAATNEKLFF. CDR3 in DNA: TGTGCCATCAGTTCCGGGACAGGGGGAGCAGCAACTAATGAAAAACTGTTTTTT.

The rearrangement uses TRBV29-1 and TRBJ2-5; 7 bases are shared with TRBD1. The CDR3 covers 13 residues. CDR1 is SQVTM, CDR2 ANQGSEA, per germline. CDR3 coding DNA: TGCAGTCATACCGGGACAGCCCAAGAGACCCAGTACTTC. It specifies CSHTGTAQETQYF.

This rearrangement joins TRBV28 to TRBJ1-2; D is uncertain. CDR3 length equals 11 residues. Germline V gene sequence: CDR1 MDHEN, CDR2 SYDVKM. Trimming pared 4 bases from V and 8 bases from J, leaving 8 bases between. CDR3: CASSSRLGYTF. CDR3 in DNA: TGTGCCAGCAGTTCGCGATTGGGCTACACCTTC.